The entry that follows covers one T cell receptor beta chain sequence. This sample is drawn from a study of CD8 T cells in Susac syndrome. The germline V gene encodes CDR1 SEHNR and CDR2 FQNEAQ (reference sequence). V shed 5 bases and J 4 bases; nucleotides not matched to a gene: 18. The CDR3 totals 19 residues. cDNA came from roughly 0.53 to 1 ug RNA primed by random hexamers. TCRdb re-derived calls from the immunoSEQ multiplex PCR reads in MiXCR, one entry per CDR3 protein. The sample records roughly 110,000 distinct CDR3 sequences, 85% to 95% being singletons. The study used healthy donors as controls matched for age and sex.

This receptor was taken from a human donor in good health. This sequence joins TRBV7-9 and TRBJ2-3; 10 bases agree with TRBD2. The sample was CD8+ T cells from PBMCs. DNA of the CDR3: TGTGCCAGCAGCCCCTTTATGAGCCTAGCGGGAGCTGCGTCAGATACGCAGTATTTT. It translates to CASSPFMSLAGAASDTQYF.